This T cell receptor beta chain was captured in a study of shared clonotypes between healthy human individuals. Only in-frame clones appear in the TCRdb table, and some are missing; sequencing was by immunoSEQ multiplex PCR. This table holds under 1,900,000 clones, 98% found once. Germline V gives CDR1 SGHAT, CDR2 FQDESV (reference sequence). The V end lost 1 base, the J end lost 3 bases, and 11 bases lay between the germline ends. This CDR3 contains 15 residues. Study results and caveats: Among the subsets, naive ones generally showed larger estimated richness than memory ones.

Points on this clone: Its antigen is not known.

The receptor comes from a man aged 30 to 39 in good health. The sequencing sample was made of naive CD4+ T cells sorted from blood. Subset of the sample: CD45RA+ positively selected. The rearrangement links TRBV11-1 to TRBJ2-3, with TRBD2 as a possible D gene (5 bases). CDR3 protein: CASSLVPAVTDTQYF. CDR3 sequence (DNA): TGTGCCAGCAGCTTAGTGCCAGCGGTGACAGATACGCAGTATTTT.